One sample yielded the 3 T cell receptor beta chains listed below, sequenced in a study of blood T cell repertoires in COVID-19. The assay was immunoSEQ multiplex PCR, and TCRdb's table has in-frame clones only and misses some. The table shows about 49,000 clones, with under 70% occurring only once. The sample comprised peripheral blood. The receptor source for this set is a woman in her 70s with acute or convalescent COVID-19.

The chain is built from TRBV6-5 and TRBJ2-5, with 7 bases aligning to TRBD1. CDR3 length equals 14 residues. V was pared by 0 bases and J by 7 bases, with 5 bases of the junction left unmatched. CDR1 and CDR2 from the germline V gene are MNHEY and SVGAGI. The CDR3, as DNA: TGTGCCAGCAGTTACTCAGGGGGCGCAAGGACCCAGTACTTC. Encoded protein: CASSYSGGARTQYF.

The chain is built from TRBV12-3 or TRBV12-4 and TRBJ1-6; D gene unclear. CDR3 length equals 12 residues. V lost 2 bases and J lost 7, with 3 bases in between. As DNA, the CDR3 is TGTGCCAGCAGTTTACCGAATTCACCCCTCCACTTT. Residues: CASSLPNSPLHF.

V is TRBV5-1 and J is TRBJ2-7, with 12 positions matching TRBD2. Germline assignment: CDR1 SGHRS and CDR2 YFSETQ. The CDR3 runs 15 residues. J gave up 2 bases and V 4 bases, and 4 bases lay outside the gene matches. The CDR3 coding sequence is TGCGCCAGCAGCCTTGGACTAGCGGGACCCTACGAGCAGTACTTC. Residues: CASSLGLAGPYEQYF.